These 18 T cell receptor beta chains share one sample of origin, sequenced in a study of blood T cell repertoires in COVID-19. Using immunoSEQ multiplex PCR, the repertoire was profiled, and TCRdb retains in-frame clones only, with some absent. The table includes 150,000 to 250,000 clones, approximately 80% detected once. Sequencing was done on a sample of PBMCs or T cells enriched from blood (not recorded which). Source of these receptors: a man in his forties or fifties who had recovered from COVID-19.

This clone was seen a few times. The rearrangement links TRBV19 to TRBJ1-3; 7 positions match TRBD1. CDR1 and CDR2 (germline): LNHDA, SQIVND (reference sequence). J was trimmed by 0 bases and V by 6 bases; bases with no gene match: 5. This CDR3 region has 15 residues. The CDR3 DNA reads TGTGCCAGTAGCACGGGACAGATCTCTGGAAACACCATATATTTT. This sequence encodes CASSTGQISGNTIYF. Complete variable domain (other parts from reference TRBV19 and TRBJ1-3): DGGITQSPKYLFRKEGQNVTLSCEQNLNHDAMYWYRQDPGQGLRLIYYSQIVNDFQKGDIAEGYSVSREKKESFPLTVTSAQKNPTAFYLCASSTGQISGNTIYFGEGSWLTVV.

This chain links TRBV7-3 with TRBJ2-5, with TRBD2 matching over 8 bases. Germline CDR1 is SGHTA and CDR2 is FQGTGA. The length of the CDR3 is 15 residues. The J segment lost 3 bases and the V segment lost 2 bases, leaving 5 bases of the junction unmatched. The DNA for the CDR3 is TGTGCCAGCAGCTTAGAGGGACTAGTTAAAGAGACCCAGTACTTC. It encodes CASSLEGLVKETQYF.

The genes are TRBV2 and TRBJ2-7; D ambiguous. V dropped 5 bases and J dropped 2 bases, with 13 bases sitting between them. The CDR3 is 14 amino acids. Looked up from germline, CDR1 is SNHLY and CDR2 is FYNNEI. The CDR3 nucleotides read TGTGCCAGCAGTCCGAGAGACTCGACCTACGAGCAGTACGTC. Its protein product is CASSPRDSTYEQYV.

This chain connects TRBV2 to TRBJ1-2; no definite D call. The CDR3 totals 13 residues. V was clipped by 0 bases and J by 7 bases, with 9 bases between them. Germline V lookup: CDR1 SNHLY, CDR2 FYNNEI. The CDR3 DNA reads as TGTGCCAGCAGTGAAGCACCCTTGGCTGGCTACACCTTC. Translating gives CASSEAPLAGYTF.

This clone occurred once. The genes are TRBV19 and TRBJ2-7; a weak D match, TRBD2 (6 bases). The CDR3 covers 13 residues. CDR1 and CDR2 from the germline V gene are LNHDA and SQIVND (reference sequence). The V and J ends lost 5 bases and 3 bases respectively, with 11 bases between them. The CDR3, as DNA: TGTGCCAGTAGTGCGGGACCGTTCTACGAGCAGTACGTC. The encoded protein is CASSAGPFYEQYV.

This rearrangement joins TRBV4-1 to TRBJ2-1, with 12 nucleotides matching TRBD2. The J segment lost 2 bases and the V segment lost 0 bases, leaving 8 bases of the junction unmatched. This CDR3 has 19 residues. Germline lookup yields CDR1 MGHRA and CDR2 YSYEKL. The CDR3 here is CASSQDPLAGGIAYNEQFF. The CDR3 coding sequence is TGCGCCAGCAGCCAAGATCCTCTAGCGGGAGGGATCGCCTACAATGAGCAGTTCTTC.

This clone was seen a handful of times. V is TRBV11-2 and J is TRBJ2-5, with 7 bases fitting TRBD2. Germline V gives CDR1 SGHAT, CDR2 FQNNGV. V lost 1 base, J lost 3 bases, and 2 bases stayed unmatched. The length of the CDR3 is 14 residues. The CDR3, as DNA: TGTGCCAGCAGCTTAGGTGCGGGAGAAGAGACCCAGTACTTC. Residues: CASSLGAGEETQYF.

The CDR3 nucleotides read TGTGCCAGCAGTTACACCACCTTAGGGGCCTCCTATGGCTACACCTTC. It is translated as CASSYTTLGASYGYTF. This rearrangement joins TRBV6-5 to TRBJ1-2, with D possibly matching TRBD1 (5 bases). This CDR3 is 16 amino acids long. V lost 2 bases, J lost 4 bases, and 17 bases lay in between. The germline V gene has CDR1 MNHEY and CDR2 SVGAGI.

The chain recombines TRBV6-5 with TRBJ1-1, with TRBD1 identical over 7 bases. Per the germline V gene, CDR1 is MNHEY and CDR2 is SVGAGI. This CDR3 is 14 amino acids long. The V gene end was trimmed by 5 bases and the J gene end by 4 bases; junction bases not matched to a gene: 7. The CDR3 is CASSTTGVGTEAFF. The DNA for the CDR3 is TGTGCCAGCAGTACCACAGGGGTGGGCACTGAAGCTTTCTTT.

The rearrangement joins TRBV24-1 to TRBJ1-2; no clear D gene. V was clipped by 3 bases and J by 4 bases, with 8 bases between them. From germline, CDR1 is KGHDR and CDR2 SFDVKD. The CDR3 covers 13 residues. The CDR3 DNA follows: TGTGCCACCAGTGATCAGAGCGGCTATGGCTACACCTTC. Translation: CATSDQSGYGYTF.

The DNA of the CDR3 is TGTGCCAGCAGCTCCCCGTACTCTGGGGCCAACGTCCTGACTTTC. Protein: CASSSPYSGANVLTF. The V gene is TRBV5-4, the J gene TRBJ2-6; no clear D. The CDR3 runs 15 residues. Per the germline V gene, CDR1 is SGHNT and CDR2 is YYREEE (reference sequence). The germline V and J ends were trimmed by 3 bases and 0 bases, with 7 bases remaining between them.

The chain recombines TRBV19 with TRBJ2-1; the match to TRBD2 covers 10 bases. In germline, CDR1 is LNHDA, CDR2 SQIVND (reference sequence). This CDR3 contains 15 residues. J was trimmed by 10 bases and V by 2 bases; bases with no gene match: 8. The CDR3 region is CASSILLAGEREQFF. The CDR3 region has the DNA TGTGCCAGTAGTATACTCCTAGCGGGAGAGAGAGAGCAGTTCTTC.

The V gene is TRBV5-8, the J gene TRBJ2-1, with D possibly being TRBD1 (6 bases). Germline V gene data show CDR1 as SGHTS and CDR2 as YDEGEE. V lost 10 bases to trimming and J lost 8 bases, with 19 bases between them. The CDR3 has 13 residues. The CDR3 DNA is TGTGCCGATCAGGGGTTCCTACACGATGAGCAGTTCTTC. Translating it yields CADQGFLHDEQFF.

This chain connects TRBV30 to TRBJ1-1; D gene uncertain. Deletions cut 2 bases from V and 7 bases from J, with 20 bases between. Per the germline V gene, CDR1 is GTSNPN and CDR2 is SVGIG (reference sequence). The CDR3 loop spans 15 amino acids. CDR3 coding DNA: TGTGCCTGGAGTCAGGAACGACCTCTGGGTAATGAAGCTTTCTTT. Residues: CAWSQERPLGNEAFF.

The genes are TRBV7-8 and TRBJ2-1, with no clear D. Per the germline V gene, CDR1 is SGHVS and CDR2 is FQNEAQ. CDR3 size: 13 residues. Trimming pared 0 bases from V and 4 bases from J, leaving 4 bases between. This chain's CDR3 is CASSLAEYNEQFF. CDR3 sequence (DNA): TGTGCCAGCAGCTTAGCGGAGTACAATGAGCAGTTCTTC.

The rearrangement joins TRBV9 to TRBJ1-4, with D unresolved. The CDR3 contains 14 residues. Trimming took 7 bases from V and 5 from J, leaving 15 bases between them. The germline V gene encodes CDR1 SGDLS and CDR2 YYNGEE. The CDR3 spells CASGPATLNEKLFF. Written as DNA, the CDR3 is TGTGCCAGCGGGCCCGCGACGTTAAATGAAAAACTGTTTTTT.

The CDR3 spells CASSGTGTAGYEQYF. DNA of the CDR3: TGTGCCAGCAGCGGGACCGGGACAGCTGGATACGAGCAGTACTTC. This rearrangement joins TRBV5-4 to TRBJ2-7; TRBD1 matches at 7 bases. Trimming removed 4 bases from V and 4 bases from J; junction bases left unmatched: 11. This CDR3 is 15 amino acids long. The germline CDR1 and CDR2 sequences are SGHNT and YYREEE (reference sequence).

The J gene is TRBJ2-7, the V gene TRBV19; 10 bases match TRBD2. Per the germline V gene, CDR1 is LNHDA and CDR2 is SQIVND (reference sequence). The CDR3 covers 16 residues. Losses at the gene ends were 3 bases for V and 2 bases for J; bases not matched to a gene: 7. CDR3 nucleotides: TGTGCCAGTAGTATGCCTCCGGGACTAGCGCCCTACGAGCAGTACTTC. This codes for CASSMPPGLAPYEQYF. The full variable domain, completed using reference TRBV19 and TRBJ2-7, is DGGITQSPKYLFRKEGQNVTLSCEQNLNHDAMYWYRQDPGQGLRLIYYSQIVNDFQKGDIAEGYSVSREKKESFPLTVTSAQKNPTAFYLCASSMPPGLAPYEQYFGPGTRLTVT.